The clone carrying this T cell receptor (beta chain) was detected once. No antigen is known for it. The CDR3 is 14 residues long. The germline CDR1 and CDR2 sequences are SGHVS and FQNEAQ. Trimming left V 1 base short and J 9 bases short, with 13 bases between. The data were taken from a study of graft-versus-host responses after intestinal transplantation. The wider study: Multivisceral, liver-intestinal, or isolated intestinal transplants were performed in recipients. The whole recipient group had anti-thymocyte globulin induction followed by tacrolimus and steroids for roughly 3 years. Study-level points and caveats: Patients with graft-donor T cell macrochimerism had high graft-versus-host to host-versus-graft clonal ratios in allografts. GvH clones appeared in recipient marrow, some first in ileum or blood.

To release intraepithelial and lamina propria lymphocytes, the graft tissue was processed. The table came from immunoSEQ multiplex PCR; TCRdb's copy has only in-frame clones and leaves some out. Of 8,500 to 14,000 clones in the sample, roughly 76% are singletons; the top ten hold 10%. This chain joins TRBV7-8 and TRBJ1-5; D call uncertain. The sequences come from ileum tissue, collected 23 days after intestinal transplant. This clonotype originated in a human patient who received an intestinal transplant, so some T cells may come from the graft donor. CDR3 in amino acids: CASSLGSVTLPQHF. For the CDR3, the DNA is TGTGCCAGCAGCTTAGGTTCAGTTACTTTGCCCCAGCATTTT.